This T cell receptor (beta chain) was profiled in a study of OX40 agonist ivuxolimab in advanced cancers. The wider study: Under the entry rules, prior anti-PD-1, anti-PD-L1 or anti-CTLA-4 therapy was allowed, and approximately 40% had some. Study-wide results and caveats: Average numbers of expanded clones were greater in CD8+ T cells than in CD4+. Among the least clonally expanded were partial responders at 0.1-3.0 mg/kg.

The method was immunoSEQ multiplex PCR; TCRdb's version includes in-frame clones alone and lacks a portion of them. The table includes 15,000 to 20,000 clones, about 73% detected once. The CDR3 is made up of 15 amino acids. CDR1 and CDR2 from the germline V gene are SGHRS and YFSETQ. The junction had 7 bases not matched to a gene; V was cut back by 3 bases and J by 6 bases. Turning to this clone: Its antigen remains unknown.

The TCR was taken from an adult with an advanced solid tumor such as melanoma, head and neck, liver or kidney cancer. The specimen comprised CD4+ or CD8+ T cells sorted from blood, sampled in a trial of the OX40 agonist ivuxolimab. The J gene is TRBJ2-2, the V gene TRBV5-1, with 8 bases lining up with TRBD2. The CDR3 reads CASSSGTSSAGELFF. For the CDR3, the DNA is TGCGCCAGCAGCTCGGGGACTAGTTCCGCCGGGGAGCTGTTTTTT.